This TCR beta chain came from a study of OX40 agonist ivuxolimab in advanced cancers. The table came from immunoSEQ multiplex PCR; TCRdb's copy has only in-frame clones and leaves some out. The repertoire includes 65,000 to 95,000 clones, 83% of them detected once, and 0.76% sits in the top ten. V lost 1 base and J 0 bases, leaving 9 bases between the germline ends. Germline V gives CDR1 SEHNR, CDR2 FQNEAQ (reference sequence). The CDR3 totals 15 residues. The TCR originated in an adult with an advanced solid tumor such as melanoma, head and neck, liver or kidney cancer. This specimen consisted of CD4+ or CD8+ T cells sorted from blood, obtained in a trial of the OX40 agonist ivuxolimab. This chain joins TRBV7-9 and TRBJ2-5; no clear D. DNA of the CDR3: TGTGCCAGCAGCTTAGGTGATAGGAACCAAGAGACCCAGTACTTC. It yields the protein CASSLGDRNQETQYF.